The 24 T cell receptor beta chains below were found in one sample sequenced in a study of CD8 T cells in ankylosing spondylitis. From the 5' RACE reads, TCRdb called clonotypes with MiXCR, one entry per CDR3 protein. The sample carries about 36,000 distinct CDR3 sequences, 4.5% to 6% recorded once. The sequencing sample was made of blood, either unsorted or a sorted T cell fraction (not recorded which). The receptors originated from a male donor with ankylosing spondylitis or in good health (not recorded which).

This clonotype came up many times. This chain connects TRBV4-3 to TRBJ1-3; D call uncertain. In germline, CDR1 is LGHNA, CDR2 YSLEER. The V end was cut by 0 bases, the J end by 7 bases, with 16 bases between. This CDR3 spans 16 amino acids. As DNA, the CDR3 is TGCGCCAGCAGCCAAGATCATCGGGGTTTGGAGAACACCATATATTTT. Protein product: CASSQDHRGLENTIYF.

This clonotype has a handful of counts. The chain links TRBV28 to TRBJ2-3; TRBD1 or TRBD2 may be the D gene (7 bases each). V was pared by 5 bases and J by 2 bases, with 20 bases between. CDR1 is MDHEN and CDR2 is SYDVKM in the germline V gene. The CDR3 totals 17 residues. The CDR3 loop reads CASSPVQGGGFTDTQYF. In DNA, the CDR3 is TGTGCCAGCAGTCCCGTCCAGGGAGGGGGCTTCACAGATACGCAGTATTTT.

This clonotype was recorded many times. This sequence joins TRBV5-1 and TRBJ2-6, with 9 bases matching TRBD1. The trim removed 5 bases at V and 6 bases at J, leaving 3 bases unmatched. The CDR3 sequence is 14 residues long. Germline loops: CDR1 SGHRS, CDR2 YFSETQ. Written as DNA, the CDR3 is TGCGCCAGCAGACAGGGGGCAGAGGCCAACGTCCTGACTTTC. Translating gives CASRQGAEANVLTF.

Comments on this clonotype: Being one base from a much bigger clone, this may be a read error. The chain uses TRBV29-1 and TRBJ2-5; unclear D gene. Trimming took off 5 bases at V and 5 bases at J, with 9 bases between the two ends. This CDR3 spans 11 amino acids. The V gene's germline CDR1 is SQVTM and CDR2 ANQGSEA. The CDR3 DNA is TGCAGCGTTCTCGAACTGGAGACCCAGTACTTC. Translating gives CSVLELETQYF.

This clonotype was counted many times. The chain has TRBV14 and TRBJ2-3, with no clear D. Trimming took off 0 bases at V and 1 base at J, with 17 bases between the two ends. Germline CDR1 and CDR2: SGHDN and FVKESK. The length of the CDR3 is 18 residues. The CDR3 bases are TGTGCCAGCAGCCAAGAAGTCGTCCCGTTTCAAGGCACAGATACGCAGTATTTT. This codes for CASSQEVVPFQGTDTQYF. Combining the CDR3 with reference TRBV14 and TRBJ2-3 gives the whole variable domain EAGVTQFPSHSVIEKGQTVTLRCDPISGHDNLYWYRRVMGKEIKFLLHFVKESKQDESGMPNNRFLAERTGGTYSTLKVQPAELEDSGVYFCASSQEVVPFQGTDTQYFGPGTRLTVL.

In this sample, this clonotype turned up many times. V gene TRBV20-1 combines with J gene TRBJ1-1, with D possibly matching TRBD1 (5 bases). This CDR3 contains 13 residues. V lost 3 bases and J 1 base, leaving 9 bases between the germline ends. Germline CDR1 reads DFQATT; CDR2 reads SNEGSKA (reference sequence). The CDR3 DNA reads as TGCAGTGCTAGGTCAGGGTCGAACACTGAAGCTTTCTTT. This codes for CSARSGSNTEAFF.

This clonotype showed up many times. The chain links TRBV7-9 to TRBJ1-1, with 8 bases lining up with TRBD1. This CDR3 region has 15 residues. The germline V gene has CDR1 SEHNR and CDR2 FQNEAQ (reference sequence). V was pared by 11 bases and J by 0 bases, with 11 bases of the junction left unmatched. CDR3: CAGGDRGNMNTEAFF. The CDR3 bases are TGTGCCGGGGGAGACAGGGGAAACATGAACACTGAAGCTTTCTTT.

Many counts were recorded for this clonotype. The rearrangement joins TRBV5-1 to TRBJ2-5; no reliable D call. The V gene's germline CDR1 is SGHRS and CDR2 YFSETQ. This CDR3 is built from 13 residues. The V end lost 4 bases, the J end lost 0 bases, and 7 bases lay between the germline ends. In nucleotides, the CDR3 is TGCGCCAGCAGCGTTCAGAACCAAGAGACCCAGTACTTC. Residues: CASSVQNQETQYF.

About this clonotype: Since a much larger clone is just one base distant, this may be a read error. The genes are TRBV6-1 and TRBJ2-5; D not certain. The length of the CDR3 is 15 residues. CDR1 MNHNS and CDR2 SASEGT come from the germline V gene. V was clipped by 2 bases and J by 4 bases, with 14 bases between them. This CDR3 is CASSELLGNRETQYF. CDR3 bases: TGTGCCAGCAGTGAACTTCTTGGAAACCGAGAGACCCAGTACTTC.

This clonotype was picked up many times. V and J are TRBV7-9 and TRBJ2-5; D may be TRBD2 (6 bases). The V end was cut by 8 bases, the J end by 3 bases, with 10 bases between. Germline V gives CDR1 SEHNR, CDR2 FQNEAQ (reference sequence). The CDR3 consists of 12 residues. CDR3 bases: TGTGCCAGCGGACTAACAAAAGAGACCCAGTACTTC. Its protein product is CASGLTKETQYF.

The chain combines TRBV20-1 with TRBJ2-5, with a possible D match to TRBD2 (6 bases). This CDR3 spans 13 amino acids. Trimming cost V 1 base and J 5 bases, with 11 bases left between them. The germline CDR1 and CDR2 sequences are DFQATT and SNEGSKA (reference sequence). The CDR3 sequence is CSARVRGIETQYF. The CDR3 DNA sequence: TGCAGTGCTAGAGTGCGGGGCATCGAGACCCAGTACTTC.

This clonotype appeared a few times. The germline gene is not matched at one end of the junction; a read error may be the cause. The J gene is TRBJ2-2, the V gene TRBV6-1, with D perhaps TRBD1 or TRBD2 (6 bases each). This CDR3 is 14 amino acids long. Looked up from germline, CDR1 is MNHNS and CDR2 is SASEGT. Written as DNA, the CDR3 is TGTGCCAGCAGGGAAGGGGGGTACACCGGGGAGCTGTTTTTT. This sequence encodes CASREGGYTGELFF.

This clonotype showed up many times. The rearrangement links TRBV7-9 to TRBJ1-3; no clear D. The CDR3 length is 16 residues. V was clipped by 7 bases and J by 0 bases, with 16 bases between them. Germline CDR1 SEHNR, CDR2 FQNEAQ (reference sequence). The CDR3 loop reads CASTPMGASSGNTIYF. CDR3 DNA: TGTGCCAGCACTCCGATGGGCGCGAGCTCTGGAAACACCATATATTTT.

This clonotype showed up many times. The CDR3 loop is CASRLSGGSSYEQYF. In DNA form, the CDR3 reads TGTGCCAGCAGACTCAGCGGGGGTAGCTCCTACGAGCAGTACTTC. J is TRBJ2-7 and V is TRBV14; 8 positions agree with TRBD2. Germline CDR1 is SGHDN and CDR2 is FVKESK. V lost 6 bases and J lost 0; bases outside the gene matches: 7. The CDR3 sequence is 15 residues long.

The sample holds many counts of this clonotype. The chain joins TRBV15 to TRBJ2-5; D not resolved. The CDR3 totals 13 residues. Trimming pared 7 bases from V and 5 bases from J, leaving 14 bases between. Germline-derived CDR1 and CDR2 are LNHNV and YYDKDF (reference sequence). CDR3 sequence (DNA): TGTGCCACCACGGTGTCGGCTTGGGAGACCCAGTACTTC. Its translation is CATTVSAWETQYF.

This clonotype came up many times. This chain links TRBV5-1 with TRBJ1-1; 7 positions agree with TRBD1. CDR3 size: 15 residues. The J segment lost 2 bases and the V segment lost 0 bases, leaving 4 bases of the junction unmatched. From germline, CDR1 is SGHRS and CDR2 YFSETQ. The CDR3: CASSLAGTDNTEAFF. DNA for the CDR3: TGCGCCAGCAGCTTGGCCGGGACAGATAACACTGAAGCTTTCTTT.

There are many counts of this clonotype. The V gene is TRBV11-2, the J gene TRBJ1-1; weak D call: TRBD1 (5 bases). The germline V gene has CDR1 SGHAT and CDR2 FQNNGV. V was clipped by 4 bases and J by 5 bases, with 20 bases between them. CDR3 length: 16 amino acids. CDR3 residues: CASSSPPRELGTEAFF. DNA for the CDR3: TGTGCCAGCAGCTCACCCCCCAGGGAATTGGGGACTGAAGCTTTCTTT.

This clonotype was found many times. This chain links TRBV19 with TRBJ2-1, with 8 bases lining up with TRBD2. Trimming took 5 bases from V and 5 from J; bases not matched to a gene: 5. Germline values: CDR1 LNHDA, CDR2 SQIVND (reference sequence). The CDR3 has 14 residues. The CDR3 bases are TGTGCCAGTAGTCTCAGCGGGAGCCACAATGAGCAGTTCTTC. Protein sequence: CASSLSGSHNEQFF.

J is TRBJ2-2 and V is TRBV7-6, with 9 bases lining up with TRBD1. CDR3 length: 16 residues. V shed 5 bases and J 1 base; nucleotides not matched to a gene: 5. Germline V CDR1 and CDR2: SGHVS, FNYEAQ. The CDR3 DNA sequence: TGTGCCAGCAGCCGAAGACAGGGGGTGAACACCGGGGAGCTGTTTTTT. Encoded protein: CASSRRQGVNTGELFF.

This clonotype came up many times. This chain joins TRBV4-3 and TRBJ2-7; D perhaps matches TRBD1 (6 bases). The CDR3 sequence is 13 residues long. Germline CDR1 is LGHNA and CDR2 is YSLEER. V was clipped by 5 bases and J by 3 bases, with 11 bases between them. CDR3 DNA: TGCGCCAGCAGCTTGGGACAAAACTACGAGCAGTACTTC. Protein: CASSLGQNYEQYF.

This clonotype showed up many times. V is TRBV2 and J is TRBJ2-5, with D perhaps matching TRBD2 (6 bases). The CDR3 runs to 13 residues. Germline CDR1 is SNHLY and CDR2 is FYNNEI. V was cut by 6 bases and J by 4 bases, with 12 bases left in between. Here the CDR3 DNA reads TGTGCCAGCAGGACGGGAGTGGGAGAGACCCAGTACTTC. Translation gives CASRTGVGETQYF.

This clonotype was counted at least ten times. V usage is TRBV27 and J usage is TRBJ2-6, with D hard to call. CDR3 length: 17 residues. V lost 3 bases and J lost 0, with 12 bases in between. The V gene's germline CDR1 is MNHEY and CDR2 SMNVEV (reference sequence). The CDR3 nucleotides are TGTGCCAGCAGTTTCGGGCAGTTCCGCTCTGGGGCCAACGTCCTGACTTTC. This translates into CASSFGQFRSGANVLTF.

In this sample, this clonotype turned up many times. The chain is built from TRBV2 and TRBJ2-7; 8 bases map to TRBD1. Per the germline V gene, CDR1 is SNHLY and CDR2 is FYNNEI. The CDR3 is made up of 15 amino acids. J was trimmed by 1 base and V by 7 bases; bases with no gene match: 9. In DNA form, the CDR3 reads TGTGCCAGCATTTCCAGTCAGGGGGCATCCTACGAGCAGTACTTC. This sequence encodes CASISSQGASYEQYF.

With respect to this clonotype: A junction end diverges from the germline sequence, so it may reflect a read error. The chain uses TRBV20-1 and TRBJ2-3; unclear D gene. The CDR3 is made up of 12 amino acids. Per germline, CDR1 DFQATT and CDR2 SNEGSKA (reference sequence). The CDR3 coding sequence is TGCAGTGCTGGAGATAGCCCAGGTACGCAGTATTTT. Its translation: CSAGDSPGTQYF.